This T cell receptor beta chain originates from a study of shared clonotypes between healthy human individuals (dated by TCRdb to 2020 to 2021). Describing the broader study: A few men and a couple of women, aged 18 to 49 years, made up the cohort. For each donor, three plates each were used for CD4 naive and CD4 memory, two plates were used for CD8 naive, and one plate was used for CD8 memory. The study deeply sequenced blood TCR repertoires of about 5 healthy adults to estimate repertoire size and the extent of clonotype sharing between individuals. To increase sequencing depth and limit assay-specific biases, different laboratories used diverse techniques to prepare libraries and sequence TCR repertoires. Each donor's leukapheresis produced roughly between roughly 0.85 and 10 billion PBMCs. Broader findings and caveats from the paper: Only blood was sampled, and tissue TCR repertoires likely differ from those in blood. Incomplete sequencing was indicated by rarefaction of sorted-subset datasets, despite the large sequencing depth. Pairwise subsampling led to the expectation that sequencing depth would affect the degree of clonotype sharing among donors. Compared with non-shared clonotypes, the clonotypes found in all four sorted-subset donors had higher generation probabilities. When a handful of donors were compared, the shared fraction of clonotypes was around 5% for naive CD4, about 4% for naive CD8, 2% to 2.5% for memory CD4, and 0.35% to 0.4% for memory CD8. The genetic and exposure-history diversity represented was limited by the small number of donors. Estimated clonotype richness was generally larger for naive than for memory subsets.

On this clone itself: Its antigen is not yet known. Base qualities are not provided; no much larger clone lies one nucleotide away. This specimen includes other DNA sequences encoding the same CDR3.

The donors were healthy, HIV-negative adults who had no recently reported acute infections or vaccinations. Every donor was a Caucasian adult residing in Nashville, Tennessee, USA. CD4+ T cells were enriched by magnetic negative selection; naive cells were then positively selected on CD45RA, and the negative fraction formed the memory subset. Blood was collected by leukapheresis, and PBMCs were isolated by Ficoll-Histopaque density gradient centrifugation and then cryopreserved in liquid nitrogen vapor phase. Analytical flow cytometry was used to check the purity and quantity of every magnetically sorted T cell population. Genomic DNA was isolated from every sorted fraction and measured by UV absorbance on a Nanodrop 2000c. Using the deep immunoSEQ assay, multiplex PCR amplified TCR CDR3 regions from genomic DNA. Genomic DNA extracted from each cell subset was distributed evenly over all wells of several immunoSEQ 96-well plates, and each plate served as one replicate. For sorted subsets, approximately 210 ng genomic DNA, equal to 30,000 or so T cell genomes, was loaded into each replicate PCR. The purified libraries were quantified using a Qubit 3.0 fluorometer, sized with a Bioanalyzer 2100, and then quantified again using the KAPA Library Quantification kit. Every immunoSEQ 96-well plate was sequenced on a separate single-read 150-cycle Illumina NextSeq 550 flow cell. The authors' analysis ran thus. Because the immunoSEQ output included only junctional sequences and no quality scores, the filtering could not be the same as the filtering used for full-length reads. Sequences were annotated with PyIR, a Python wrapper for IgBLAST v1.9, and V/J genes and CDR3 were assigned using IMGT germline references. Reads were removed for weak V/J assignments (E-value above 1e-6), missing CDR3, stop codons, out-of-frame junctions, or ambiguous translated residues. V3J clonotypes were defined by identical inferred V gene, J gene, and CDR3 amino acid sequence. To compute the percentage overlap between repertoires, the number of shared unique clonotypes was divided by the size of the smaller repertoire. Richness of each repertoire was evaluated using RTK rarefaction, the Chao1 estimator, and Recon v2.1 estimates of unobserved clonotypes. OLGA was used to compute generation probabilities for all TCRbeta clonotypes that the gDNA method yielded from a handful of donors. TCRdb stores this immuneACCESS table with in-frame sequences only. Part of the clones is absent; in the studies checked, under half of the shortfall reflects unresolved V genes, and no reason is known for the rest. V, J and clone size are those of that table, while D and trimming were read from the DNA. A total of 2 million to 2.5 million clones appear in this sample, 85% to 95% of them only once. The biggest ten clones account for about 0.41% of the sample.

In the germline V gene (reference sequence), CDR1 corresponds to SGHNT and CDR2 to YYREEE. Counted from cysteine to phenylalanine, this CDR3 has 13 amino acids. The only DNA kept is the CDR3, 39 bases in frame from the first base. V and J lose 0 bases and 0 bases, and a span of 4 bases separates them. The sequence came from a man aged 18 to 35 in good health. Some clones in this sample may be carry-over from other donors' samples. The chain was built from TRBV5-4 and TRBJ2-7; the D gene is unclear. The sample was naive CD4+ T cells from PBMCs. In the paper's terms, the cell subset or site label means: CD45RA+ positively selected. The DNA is TGTGCCAGCAGCTTGGCAGGCTCCTACGAGCAGTACTTC. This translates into CASSLAGSYEQYF.